The 11 T cell receptor beta chains below were found in one sample sequenced in a study of tissue T cells after allogeneic stem cell transplantation. Assay used: immunoSEQ multiplex PCR; TCRdb lists only in-frame clones, some missing. The sample includes thousands of clones, roughly a third of them seen just once. Described time point: mouse harvest day 14 after allogeneic transplant. The graft held 10^6 splenic CD5+ T cells and 10^7 T-cell-depleted bone marrow cells. Sequenced material: skin. The receptors derive from a female BALB/c mouse given C57BL/6 T cells with graft-versus-host disease after an allogeneic hematopoietic cell transplant.

In regard to this clone: Germline and genes here are mouse. Read coverage stops 1 residue before the CDR3 terminus; the germline J gene supplies the remainder. This chain connects TRBV26 to TRBJ2-7; 11 bases align to TRBD2. This CDR3 comprises 15 residues. Germline CDR1 KGHPV, CDR2 FQNQEV (reference sequence). The J segment lost 5 bases and the V segment lost 2 bases, leaving 5 bases of the junction unmatched. CDR3 protein: CASSLNWGGAHEQYF. CDR3 bases read: TGTGCCAGCAGTCTGAACTGGGGGGGCGCTCATGAACAGTAC. The whole variable domain, remainder taken from reference TRBV26 and TRBJ2-7, is NSKVIQTPRYLVKGQGQKAKMRCIPEKGHPVVFWYQQNKNNEFKFLINFQNQEVLQQIDMTEKRFSAECPSNSPCSLEIQSSEAGDSALYLCASSLNWGGAHEQYFGPGTRLTVL.

On this clone: Gene names are the mouse ones. The read finishes 1 residue shy of the CDR3 end, and the germline J gene is used to complete it. The chain recombines TRBV3 with TRBJ2-7; 12 nucleotides agree with TRBD2. CDR1 and CDR2 (germline): SNHLY, FYNGKV (reference sequence). The CDR3 is made up of 14 amino acids. With 3 bases clipped from V and 6 bases from J, the junction kept 3 bases outside the gene matches. The chain's CDR3 is CASSLTGGAPEQYF. CDR3 bases read: TGTGCCAGCAGCTTGACTGGGGGGGCTCCTGAACAGTAC.

This clone came up a few times. Mouse gene names and germline throughout. Read coverage stops 1 residue before the CDR3 terminus; the germline J gene supplies the remainder. The chain combines TRBV26 with TRBJ1-1; D is undetermined. Per germline, CDR1 KGHPV and CDR2 FQNQEV (reference sequence). Trimming left V 0 bases short and J 1 base short, with 0 bases between. The CDR3 is 12 amino acids. The CDR3: CASSLSNTEVFF. The CDR3 DNA, read in part, is TGTGCCAGCAGTCTGTCAAACACAGAAGTCTTC.

On this clone itself: Genes and germline come from the mouse. CDR3 residues: CASSLQGAATGQLYF. CDR3 DNA (partial): TGTGCCAGCAGTTTACAGGGGGCAGCCACCGGGCAGCTCTAC. The chain has TRBV15 and TRBJ2-2; TRBD1 matches at 8 bases. Coverage ceases 1 residue before the CDR3 finishes, and the germline J gene fills in the end. The CDR3 has 15 amino acids. Trimming removed 2 bases from V and 4 bases from J; junction bases left unmatched: 3. Germline loops: CDR1 SGHND, CDR2 FRSKSL.

On this clone itself: The genes and germline here are from mouse. The CDR3 end falls 1 residue outside the read, so it is completed with the germline J gene. V and J are TRBV16 and TRBJ2-4, with D possibly TRBD1 on 5 matching bases. This CDR3 is built from 13 residues. Germline CDR1 is SGHSA and CDR2 is FRNQAP. Between the trimmed V and J ends, which lost 3 bases and 4 bases, there was a span of 8 bases. This CDR3 is CASSFGRENTLYF. CDR3 DNA, as far as it was read: TGTGCAAGCAGCTTTGGCAGGGAAAACACCTTGTAC.

In regard to this clone: Gene names are mouse gene names. The CDR3 end is not reached by the read, which stops 1 residue before it; the germline J gene fills it in. The gene calls are TRBV3 and TRBJ2-3, with 9 bases identical to TRBD1. The germline gives CDR1 SNHLY, CDR2 FYNGKV (reference sequence). V lost 6 bases to trimming and J lost 5 bases; unmatched junction nucleotides: 3. CDR3 length: 13 amino acids. The covered CDR3 bases are TGTGCCAGCAGGACAGGGGGGAAAGAAACGCTGTAT. It specifies CASRTGGKETLY. The whole CDR3 is CASRTGGKETLYF.

As concerns this clone: Gene names and germline match the mouse. The read stops 1 residue short of the end of the CDR3; the missing end is completed from the germline J gene. The V gene is TRBV1, the J gene TRBJ2-7; maybe TRBD2 (7 bases). With 1 base removed from V and 6 bases from J, the gap between germline ends came to 16 bases. Looked up from germline, CDR1 is NSQYPW and CDR2 is LRSPGD (reference sequence). This CDR3 region has 15 residues. CDR3: CTCSAVGGLSFEQYF. The CDR3 DNA, read in part, is TGCACCTGCAGTGCAGTTGGGGGGCTGTCTTTTGAACAGTAC. The variable domain in full, with the rest retrieved from reference TRBV1 and TRBJ2-7, is VTLLEQNPRWRLVPRGQAVNLRCILKNSQYPWMSWYQQDLQKQLQWLFTLRSPGDKEVKSLPGADYLATRVTDTELRLQVANMSQGRTLYCTCSAVGGLSFEQYFGPGTRLTVL.

Sample share makes this clone medium-sized. The genes are named according to mouse. The DNA ends 1 residue before the CDR3 does, and the rest of the CDR3 is filled in from the germline J gene. This sequence joins TRBV26 and TRBJ2-3; D perhaps matches TRBD2 (6 bases). The CDR3 spans 14 residues. Trimming cost V 2 bases and J 0 bases, with 6 bases left between them. Looked up from germline, CDR1 is KGHPV and CDR2 is FQNQEV (reference sequence). The part of the CDR3 DNA that was read is TGTGCCAGCAGTCTGGGGACTAGTGCAGAAACGCTGTAT. It yields the protein CASSLGTSAETLY. The entire CDR3 sequence reads CASSLGTSAETLYF.

In regard to this clone: Gene names are mouse gene names. The CDR3 end is not reached by the read, which stops 1 residue before it; the germline J gene fills it in. The V and J genes are TRBV19 and TRBJ1-3; D remains ambiguous. The CDR3 spans 12 residues. V gave up 1 base and J gave up 3 bases, with 2 bases separating them. Germline values: CDR1 FNHDT, CDR2 SITEND (reference sequence). The CDR3 protein is CASSIIGNTLYF. Partial CDR3 DNA: TGTGCCAGCAGTATAATTGGAAATACGCTCTAT.

Turning to this clone: Gene names denote mouse genes. The read gets to within 1 residue of the CDR3 end, and the germline J gene fills in the rest. This rearrangement joins TRBV13-3 to TRBJ2-7; D perhaps matches TRBD1 (6 bases). CDR3 length: 14 residues. V was shortened by 0 bases and J by 3 bases, with 10 bases between the two germline ends. Germline V gene lookup returns CDR1 NNHDY and CDR2 SYVADS. The CDR3 bases that were read are TGTGCCAGCAGTGATGGGGCAGGGGTCTATGAACAGTAC. The encoded protein is CASSDGAGVYEQY. The CDR3 in its entirety is CASSDGAGVYEQYF.

This clone came up once. All gene names here are mouse names. The read is 1 residue too short to cover the CDR3 end, so that end is filled in from the germline J gene. This rearrangement joins TRBV3 to TRBJ2-5; D remains ambiguous. The CDR3 loop spans 14 amino acids. Trimming cost V 1 base and J 0 bases, with 5 bases left between them. The germline V gene has CDR1 SNHLY and CDR2 FYNGKV (reference sequence). The chain's CDR3 is CASSLVGNQDTQYF. The DNA read from the CDR3 is TGTGCCAGCAGCTTAGTCGGTAACCAAGACACCCAGTAC. Full variable domain (missing parts from reference TRBV3 and TRBJ2-5): GPKVLQIPSHQIIDMGQMVTLNCDPVSNHLYFYWYKQILGQQMEFLVNFYNGKVMEKSKLFKDQFSVERPDGSYFTLKIQPTALEDSAVYFCASSLVGNQDTQYFGPGTRLLVL.